These T cell receptor beta chains were read from a single sample in a study of identical twins. TCRdb reanalysed the 5' RACE reads using MiXCR and keeps one entry per CDR3 protein. The sample lists fewer than 250,000 distinct CDR3 sequences; 7.5% were seen once. These data were also reused for a study on yellow fever vaccine responses in identical twins.

Sequenced material: CD8+ T cells sorted from blood. The receptors were gathered from a woman younger than 30 in good health. CDR3s include the opening cysteine and the closing phenylalanine or tryptophan. D genes are given only for firm matches. Clone size is not always given. Where it is, it says once, few, many or a class for expanded clones.

v_gene,abundance,d_gene,j_gene,CDR3aa,CDR3nt
TRBV6-8,-,-,TRBJ2-7,CARSGAGLPSYEQYF,TGTGCCAGATCGGGTGCGGGACTTCCGTCCTACGAGCAGTACTTC
TRBV7-8,-,-,TRBJ2-5,CASSPEAGQETQYF,TGTGCCAGCAGCCCAGAGGCGGGTCAAGAGACCCAGTACTTC
TRBV24-1,many,-,TRBJ2-1,CATSDPSGEQFF,TGTGCCACCAGTGACCCTTCCGGGGAGCAGTTCTTC
TRBV28,few,-,TRBJ2-1,CASSLFLGAAHNEQFF,TGTGCCAGCAGTTTATTTCTCGGGGCCGCTCACAATGAGCAGTTCTTC
TRBV29-1,-,TRBD1,TRBJ2-5,CSVEGDTGGSGETQYF,TGCAGCGTTGAAGGAGATACAGGGGGTTCGGGAGAGACCCAGTACTTC
TRBV7-7,few,TRBD1,TRBJ2-3,CASSLGTGSLADTQYF,TGTGCCAGCAGCTTGGGGACAGGGTCGCTGGCAGATACGCAGTATTTT
TRBV24-1,-,-,TRBJ2-7,CATSDPVLGEQYF,TGTGCCACCAGTGACCCCGTGTTGGGCGAGCAGTACTTC
TRBV6-5,few,TRBD1,TRBJ2-1,CASSSGTGVVNEQFF,TGTGCCAGCAGTTCCGGGACAGGGGTTGTTAATGAGCAGTTCTTC
TRBV11-2,many,TRBD2,TRBJ2-1,CASSLGTSLNEQFF,TGTGCCAGCAGCCTCGGGACTAGTCTCAATGAGCAGTTCTTC
TRBV4-1,many,-,TRBJ2-1,CASSQDPSPNEQFF,TGCGCCAGCAGCCAAGATCCCAGCCCGAATGAGCAGTTCTTC
TRBV7-9,many,TRBD1,TRBJ2-1,CASSEGGAYNEQFF,TGTGCCAGCAGCGAAGGGGGCGCCTACAATGAGCAGTTCTTC
TRBV12-3/TRBV12-4,many,-,TRBJ1-2,CASAQLVYGYTF,TGTGCCAGCGCACAATTGGTCTATGGCTACACCTTC
TRBV3-1,many,-,TRBJ2-6,CASSQDSGTGANVLTF,TGTGCCAGCAGCCAAGATTCAGGTACTGGGGCCAACGTCCTGACTTTC
TRBV11-3,-,TRBD2,TRBJ2-7,CASSPPPGRESSYEQYF,TGTGCCAGCAGCCCACCTCCCGGGCGGGAGAGCTCCTACGAGCAGTACTTC
TRBV3-1,many,-,TRBJ2-5,CASSQGSGLGETQYF,TGTGCCAGCAGCCAAGGAAGCGGGTTGGGAGAGACCCAGTACTTC
TRBV29-1,many,-,TRBJ2-2,CSVGASRNTGELFF,TGCAGCGTTGGGGCTAGCAGGAACACCGGGGAGCTGTTTTTT
TRBV25-1,many,-,TRBJ2-1,CASSLAGHNNEQFF,TGTGCCAGCAGTTTGGCAGGACATAACAATGAGCAGTTCTTC
TRBV12-5,-,-,TRBJ2-1,CASGPGLSNEQFF,TGTGCTAGTGGTCCGGGACTTAGCAATGAGCAGTTCTTC
TRBV14,many,-,TRBJ1-5,CASWGHGNQPQHF,TGTGCCAGCTGGGGACACGGCAATCAGCCCCAGCATTTT
TRBV6-1,few,TRBD2,TRBJ2-1,CASSEASGSHNEQFF,TGTGCCAGCAGTGAAGCTAGCGGGAGCCACAATGAGCAGTTCTTC
TRBV29-1,many,-,TRBJ1-2,CSVEDERADYGYTF,TGCAGCGTTGAGGACGAAAGGGCGGACTATGGCTACACCTTC
TRBV3-1,many,-,TRBJ2-7,CASSRQGEGLYEQYF,TGTGCCAGCAGCCGGCAGGGGGAGGGCCTCTACGAGCAGTACTTC
TRBV21-1,few,-,TRBJ2-5,CASSKRTSGRRETQYF,TGTGCCAGCAGCAAAAGGACTAGCGGACGAAGGGAGACCCAGTACTTC
TRBV7-9,-,-,TRBJ2-2,CASSGQASPGELFF,TGTGCCAGCAGCGGGCAAGCGAGCCCCGGGGAGCTGTTTTTT
TRBV4-1,few,-,TRBJ2-7,CASSQDYGNYEQYF,TGCGCCAGCAGCCAAGACTACGGAAACTACGAGCAGTACTTC
TRBV29-1,many,TRBD1,TRBJ1-2,CSVEDQEGAVRGYTF,TGCAGCGTTGAAGATCAGGAGGGGGCGGTTCGAGGCTACACCTTC
TRBV7-9,few,-,TRBJ2-3,CASRGQGGTDTQYF,TGTGCCAGCCGGGGGCAGGGAGGCACAGATACGCAGTATTTT
TRBV24-1,few,-,TRBJ2-5,CATSETSQETQYF,TGTGCCACCAGTGAGACTTCTCAGGAGACCCAGTACTTC
TRBV29-1,-,-,TRBJ1-1,CSVEVEQGVRGEAFF,TGCAGCGTTGAAGTAGAACAGGGCGTAAGGGGGGAGGCTTTCTTT
TRBV6-1,few,-,TRBJ2-1,CASWTHKGGSRYNEQFF,TGTGCCAGCTGGACGCACAAAGGGGGTTCGAGGTACAATGAGCAGTTCTTC
TRBV2,few,-,TRBJ2-6,CASSEGGSANVLTF,TGTGCCAGCAGTGAAGGGGGTTCGGCCAACGTCCTGACTTTC
TRBV4-1,few,TRBD2,TRBJ2-3,CASSQQPRGGAIDTQYF,TGCGCCAGCAGCCAACAGCCCCGGGGGGGGGCCATAGATACGCAGTATTTT
TRBV29-1,-,-,TRBJ1-4,CSVVSDSENEKLFF,TGCAGCGTTGTAAGTGACAGTGAAAATGAAAAACTGTTTTTT
TRBV4-1,many,-,TRBJ2-2,CASSQDPVKNRRNLRTGELFF,TGCGCCAGCAGCCAAGATCCTGTGAAGAACCGACGGAACCTAAGGACCGGGGAGCTGTTTTTT
TRBV15,few,-,TRBJ1-6,CATSSLLGVRSPLHF,TGTGCCACCAGCAGTCTCCTCGGGGTAAGGTCACCCCTCCACTTT